The entry that follows covers one T cell receptor (beta chain) sequence. Its antigen specificity is not known. Base qualities are missing; no much larger clone stands one base away. At the DNA level, this CDR3 is encoded by other sequences in the same sample as well. The donors were healthy, HIV-negative adults who had no recently reported acute infections or vaccinations. Every donor was a Caucasian adult living in Nashville, Tennessee, USA. Magnetic negative selection was used to enrich CD4+ T cells, after which naive cells were positively selected on CD45RA and the negative fraction became the memory subset. Blood was obtained by leukapheresis, after which PBMCs were separated by Ficoll-Histopaque density gradient centrifugation and cryopreserved in liquid nitrogen vapor phase. Purity and quantity of every magnetically sorted T cell population were checked by analytical flow cytometry. Genomic DNA was isolated from every sorted fraction and measured by UV absorbance on a Nanodrop 2000c.

The record originates from a study of shared clonotypes between healthy human individuals (dated by TCRdb to the early 2020s). Turning to the overall study: The cohort comprised two women and a few men aged 18 to 49 years. To increase sequencing depth and limit assay-specific biases, different laboratories used diverse techniques to prepare libraries and sequence TCR repertoires. To estimate repertoire size and how much clonotypes are shared between individuals, the study performed deep sequencing of blood TCR repertoires from roughly five healthy adults. Per donor, three plates each were used for CD4 naive and CD4 memory, two for CD8 naive, and one for CD8 memory. Each donor's leukapheresis produced roughly between roughly 0.9 and 9 billion PBMCs.

The paper as a whole reports these results and caveats: Sharing across a handful of donors was observed for about 4.8% of naive CD4, less than 4% of naive CD8, over 2% of memory CD4, and around 0.42% of memory CD8 clonotypes. Compared with non-shared clonotypes, clonotypes shared by all four sorted-subset donors had higher generation probabilities. Because the study included a small number of donors, the genetic and exposure-history diversity represented was limited. Larger estimated clonotype richness was generally found for naive subsets than for memory subsets. Rarefaction of sorted-subset datasets indicated incomplete sequencing despite the large sequencing depth. Pairwise subsampling indicated that sequencing depth was expected to affect the degree of clonotype sharing among donors. Sampling was limited to blood, and TCR repertoires in tissue likely differ from TCR repertoires in blood.

Using the deep immunoSEQ assay, multiplex PCR amplified TCR CDR3 regions from genomic DNA. Extracted genomic DNA from each cell subset was distributed evenly across all wells of several immunoSEQ 96-well plates, and each plate was treated as a replicate. For sorted subsets, about 200 ng genomic DNA, equal to some 28,000 T cell genomes, was loaded into each replicate PCR. Purified libraries were measured with a Qubit 3.0 fluorometer, size-checked on a Bioanalyzer 2100, and measured again with the KAPA Library Quantification kit. Every immunoSEQ 96-well plate was sequenced on a separate single-read 150-cycle Illumina NextSeq 550 flow cell. Per the source publication's procedure: Because the immunoSEQ output included only junctional sequences and no quality scores, the filtering could not be the same as the filtering used for full-length reads. Sequences were annotated with PyIR, a Python wrapper for IgBLAST v1.9, using IMGT germline references to assign V/J genes and CDR3. Any read was removed if the V/J assignment was weak (E-value above 1e-6), the CDR3 was missing, or the read contained stop codons, out-of-frame junctions, or ambiguous translated residues. A V3J clonotype was defined by an identical inferred V gene, J gene, and CDR3 amino acid sequence. Percentage overlap between repertoires was calculated by dividing the number of shared unique clonotypes by the size of the smaller repertoire. Richness of each repertoire was evaluated using RTK rarefaction, the Chao1 estimator, and Recon v2.1 estimates of unobserved clonotypes. For all TCRbeta clonotypes obtained by the gDNA method from a few donors, generation probabilities were computed with OLGA. TCRdb provides this immuneACCESS table in a form limited to in-frame rearrangements. Some clones are lacking; in checked studies, under half of them reflect an unresolved V gene, and why the rest are absent is not known. Clone size and the V and J calls come from that table; the DNA yielded D and trimming. Present in this sample are about 2.4 million clones, approximately 93% of which were seen just once. About 0.34% of the sample comes from the top ten.

The V and J ends are trimmed by 2 bases and 3 bases, leaving 5 bases between them. Reading the germline V gene gives CDR1 MDHEN and CDR2 SYDVKM. Measured from the cysteine to the phenylalanine, the CDR3 is 12 residues long. Only CDR3 DNA is held: 36 bases, read in frame from base 1. Input material: naive CD4+ T cells from PBMCs. This sample's cell subset or site label indicates: CD45RA+ positively selected. The receptor was derived from a man aged 18 to 30 in good health. Some clones in this sample may be carry-over from other donors' samples. The receptor chain draws on TRBV28 and TRBJ2-7; no D gene can be assigned with confidence. The DNA sequence is TGTGCCAGCAGTTTAGGCGGCTACGAGCAGTACTTC. Its protein product is CASSLGGYEQYF.